This T cell receptor beta chain was recovered during a study of lymphopenia after photon versus proton radiotherapy (dated by TCRdb to about 2019). A note on the overall study: The study compared the immunological effects of photon versus proton radiation therapy in patients with gastrointestinal tumors who developed high-grade lymphopenia. The cohort included 20 patients with gastrointestinal tumors who developed lymphopenia after receiving either photon or proton therapy. The goal of the study was to characterize the differences between the two radiation modalities in how they affect the immune system. The paper's findings and limits, for the study overall: The survival association was assessed only in patients who died, and the authors presented better survival with proton therapy as a possibility rather than a demonstrated result. Across the cohort, an inverse correlation was found between a larger post-nadir drop in TCR diversity and overall survival time among patients who died. After the lymphocyte count nadir, oligoclonal expansion, especially of CD8+ Temra cells, was observed in photon-treated repertoires, and the drop in diversity was driven by this expansion. During treatment, patients who received photon therapy lost naive T cells and TCR diversity and gained effector/memory populations, whereas patients who received proton therapy remained relatively stable.

On this clone itself: What this receptor recognizes is not known. Per-base quality was not reported, and no clone a single base away is much larger than it.

Library prep was done by the immunoSEQ multiplex PCR assay. Deep sequencing of rearranged TCR beta loci, alongside multiparametric flow cytometry, was used to profile T cell repertoires. In its TCRdb copy, this immuneACCESS table keeps in-frame sequences only and misses some clones. Where compared with another copy, unresolved V genes explain less than half of these, and the others have no known cause. The sample table shows around 35,000 clones, and roughly 84% are seen once. Of the sample, under 3% falls within the top ten clones. The CDR3 measures 16 amino acids from cysteine to phenylalanine. The kept DNA is CDR3 alone, 48 bases in frame from the first base. In the germline V gene, CDR1 corresponds to SGHDT and CDR2 to YYEEEE. Deletion took 0 bases off V and 2 bases off J, with a span of 15 bases between the germline ends.

The V and J genes are TRBV5-6 and TRBJ2-7; TRBD2 is possibly the D segment (5 matching bases). Specimen: peripheral blood, collected from a patient treated with photon-based radiotherapy. The receptor's source is a middle-aged man with gastric cancer. The bases read TGTGCCAGCAGCTTGGGTCCGCGGACTTCTACCTACGAGCAGTACTTC. Translation gives CASSLGPRTSTYEQYF.